This T cell receptor (beta chain) was captured by sequencing in a study of shared clonotypes between healthy human individuals. Study-level background: Donors consisted of a couple of women and a few men between 18 and 49.

The data were produced by immunoSEQ multiplex PCR, yet TCRdb's version contains in-frame clones alone and is incomplete. The sample lists over a million clones; roughly 95% were seen once. The CDR3 has 16 residues. Germline lookup yields CDR1 SGHRS and CDR2 YFSETQ. The V end lost 0 bases, the J end lost 0 bases, and 10 bases lay between the germline ends. This sequence was found in a man aged 25 to 40 in good health. The J gene is TRBJ2-1, the V gene TRBV5-1; no firm D call. The sample taken for sequencing was naive CD4+ T cells sorted from blood. Subset: CD45RA+ positively selected. The DNA for the CDR3 is TGCGCCAGCAGCTTGGATCACCCGAGCTCCTACAATGAGCAGTTCTTC. It translates to CASSLDHPSSYNEQFF. The whole variable domain, remainder taken from reference TRBV5-1 and TRBJ2-1, is KAGVTQTPRYLIKTRGQQVTLSCSPISGHRSVSWYQQTPGQGLQFLFEYFSETQRNKGNFPGRFSGRQFSNSRSEMNVSTLELGDSALYLCASSLDHPSSYNEQFFGPGTRLTVL.